The clone carrying this TCR beta chain was detected only a few times. The target antigen is unknown. No cell sorting was done before RNA was extracted from the tissue. Three rounds of nested PCR, following a modified ARM-PCR protocol, produced the TCRbeta library. One entry per CDR3 protein results from TCRdb running MiXCR on the multiplex PCR reads. The table shows 200,000 or so distinct CDR3 sequences, with approximately 74% occurring only once. The data are from a study of tumor and adjacent non-tumor tissue in lung cancer. Study-level background: About 4.17 million productive TCRbeta reads were obtained per sample on average.

Germline V gene data show CDR1 as MNHEY and CDR2 as SVGAGI. With V trimmed by 7 bases and J by 5 bases, 13 bases remained unmatched. The CDR3 totals 15 residues. Study-wide results and caveats: Patients with more diverse tumor TCRs had worse survival.

This TCR was sampled from a man aged 60 to 69 with non-small cell lung cancer. The material sequenced was lung tumor tissue. The chain carries TRBV6-5 and TRBJ2-7; 8 positions agree with TRBD2. The CDR3 bases are TGTGCCAGCAATCCTGGGGGCGGGGGGACGGACGAGCAGTACTTC. Translating it yields CASNPGGGGTDEQYF.